The next 15 T cell receptor beta chains were all read from a single sample in a study of T cell clones after liver transplantation. The assay was immunoSEQ multiplex PCR, and TCRdb's table has in-frame clones only and misses some. The data show about 75,000 clones, roughly nine tenths seen once. The source material was CD4+ T cells from blood, sampled before liver transplant. The receptor source for this set is a human donor who received a liver transplant.

This sequence joins TRBV25-1 and TRBJ1-2; perhaps TRBD1 as D (5 bases). The CDR3 consists of 12 residues. Germline assignment: CDR1 MGHDK and CDR2 SYGVNS. V dropped 5 bases and J dropped 8 bases, with 12 bases sitting between them. The CDR3 sequence is CASSSGAMGYTF. CDR3 coding DNA: TGTGCCAGCAGTTCTGGGGCCATGGGCTACACCTTC.

This chain uses TRBV2 with TRBJ1-2, with a possible D match to TRBD1 (6 bases). The germline gives CDR1 SNHLY, CDR2 FYNNEI. This CDR3 is 13 amino acids long. The V and J ends lost 7 bases and 6 bases respectively, with 15 bases between them. CDR3: CASTPLRGDGYTF. For the CDR3, the DNA is TGTGCCAGCACCCCCCTGAGGGGGGATGGCTACACCTTC.

The chain combines TRBV18 with TRBJ2-4, with no clear D. The CDR3 sequence is 14 residues long. Between the trimmed V and J ends, which lost 3 bases and 0 bases, there was a span of 6 bases. Germline lookup yields CDR1 KGHSH and CDR2 LQKENI. For the CDR3, the DNA is TGTGCCAGCTCACCTTTGGTAGCCAAAAACATTCAGTACTTC. Its translation is CASSPLVAKNIQYF.

Only a few counts were recorded for this clone. The rearrangement links TRBV2 to TRBJ1-2; D not resolved. The CDR3 spans 13 residues. Germline CDR1 is SNHLY and CDR2 is FYNNEI. V lost 6 bases and J lost 3, with 11 bases in between. The CDR3 region has the DNA TGTGCCAGCAGCGGAGGAACAGACTATGGCTACACCTTC. Protein: CASSGGTDYGYTF. The complete variable domain, with remaining parts taken from reference TRBV2 and TRBJ1-2, reads EPEVTQTPSHQVTQMGQEVILRCVPISNHLYFYWYRQILGQKVEFLVSFYNNEISEKSEIFDDQFSVERPDGSNFTLKIRSTKLEDSAMYFCASSGGTDYGYTFGSGTRLTVV.

This sequence joins TRBV9 and TRBJ2-7, with 7 bases lining up with TRBD1. The CDR3 extends over 18 amino acids. Trimming cost V 0 bases and J 3 bases; bases outside gene matches: 15. CDR1 and CDR2 from the germline V gene are SGDLS and YYNGEE. The DNA of the CDR3 is TGTGCCAGCAGCGTAGTTTTCGGAAGACAGGGAAGGGGCTACGAGCAGTACTTC. Protein product: CASSVVFGRQGRGYEQYF.

Here the CDR3 reads CASRVGSTNEKLFF. CDR3 bases: TGTGCCAGCAGGGTGGGATCAACTAATGAAAAACTGTTTTTT. The V gene is TRBV28, the J gene TRBJ1-4, with D unresolved. The V gene lost 6 bases and the J gene lost 0 bases, with 8 bases spanning the gap. This CDR3 has 14 residues. Germline lookup yields CDR1 MDHEN and CDR2 SYDVKM.

The chain combines TRBV28 with TRBJ1-5, with D unresolved. Per germline, CDR1 MDHEN and CDR2 SYDVKM. The V end was cut by 2 bases, the J end by 12 bases, with 11 bases between. There are 12 residues in the CDR3. CDR3 in DNA: TGTGCCAGCAGTTTAGTTGGGGAGATCCAGCATTTT. Translation gives CASSLVGEIQHF.

This chain connects TRBV5-1 to TRBJ2-1; 7 nucleotides line up with TRBD1. This CDR3 comprises 16 residues. CDR1 is SGHRS, CDR2 YFSETQ, per germline. Trimming removed 0 bases from V and 0 bases from J; junction bases left unmatched: 3. The CDR3 DNA is TGCGCCAGCAGCTTGGCCGGGACAGTCTCCTACAATGAGCAGTTCTTC. It translates to CASSLAGTVSYNEQFF.

This chain joins TRBV19 and TRBJ1-4; a possible D gene is TRBD1 (6 bases). V lost 5 bases to trimming and J lost 6 bases, with 13 bases between them. The germline V gene has CDR1 LNHDA and CDR2 SQIVND (reference sequence). The CDR3 contains 14 residues. The CDR3 protein is CASSFQGSDEKLFF. CDR3 DNA sequence: TGTGCCAGTAGTTTTCAGGGGTCGGATGAAAAACTGTTTTTT. Together with reference TRBV19 and TRBJ1-4, the CDR3 gives the full variable domain: DGGITQSPKYLFRKEGQNVTLSCEQNLNHDAMYWYRQDPGQGLRLIYYSQIVNDFQKGDIAEGYSVSREKKESFPLTVTSAQKNPTAFYLCASSFQGSDEKLFFGSGTQLSVL.

V gene TRBV2 combines with J gene TRBJ1-5, with no clear D. Germline V gene lookup returns CDR1 SNHLY and CDR2 FYNNEI. Trimming pared 5 bases from V and 2 bases from J, leaving 10 bases between. The CDR3 spans 14 residues. The chain's CDR3 is CASSRQSGNQPQHF. Here the CDR3 DNA reads TGTGCCAGCAGTCGCCAGTCAGGCAATCAGCCCCAGCATTTT.

The sample holds one count of this clone. The V call is TRBV14, the J call TRBJ2-5; perhaps D is TRBD1 or TRBD2 (5 bases each). V was pared by 3 bases and J by 4 bases, with 6 bases between. This CDR3 comprises 12 residues. Germline V gives CDR1 SGHDN, CDR2 FVKESK. CDR3 DNA sequence: TGTGCCAGCAGCCAGGGGGTAGAGACCCAGTACTTC. This translates into CASSQGVETQYF.

In its sample, this clone was seen once. CDR3 DNA: TGTGCCAGCAGCTTAGTGGCGGGGTACGAGCAGTACTTC. The encoded protein is CASSLVAGYEQYF. V gene TRBV11-1 combines with J gene TRBJ2-7, with D perhaps TRBD2 (6 bases). Trimming took 1 base from V and 4 from J, leaving 8 bases between them. Per germline, CDR1 SGHAT and CDR2 FQDESV (reference sequence). This CDR3 has 13 amino acids.

V gene TRBV5-1 combines with J gene TRBJ2-2, with D possibly TRBD1 on 6 matching bases. The length of the CDR3 is 16 residues. Trimming pared 4 bases from V and 6 bases from J, leaving 19 bases between. The germline V gene encodes CDR1 SGHRS and CDR2 YFSETQ. CDR3 region: CASSTQGGARPGELFF. The CDR3 DNA reads as TGCGCCAGCAGCACACAGGGTGGGGCCCGACCCGGGGAGCTGTTTTTT. Full variable domain (rest looked up from reference TRBV5-1 and TRBJ2-2): KAGVTQTPRYLIKTRGQQVTLSCSPISGHRSVSWYQQTPGQGLQFLFEYFSETQRNKGNFPGRFSGRQFSNSRSEMNVSTLELGDSALYLCASSTQGGARPGELFFGEGSRLTVL.

The chain links TRBV11-3 to TRBJ1-1; 9 bases line up with TRBD1. Germline-derived CDR1 and CDR2 are SGHNT and YENEEA. The V and J ends lost 0 bases and 3 bases, in that order; junction bases with no gene match: 5. This CDR3 spans 16 amino acids. The DNA of the CDR3 is TGTGCCAGCAGCTTAGATATCGGACAGGGGTACACTGAAGCTTTCTTT. Translation gives CASSLDIGQGYTEAFF. The entire variable domain, with the rest obtained from reference TRBV11-3 and TRBJ1-1, is as follows: EAGVVQSPRYKIIEKKQPVAFWCNPISGHNTLYWYLQNLGQGPELLIRYENEEAVDDSQLPKDRFSAERLKGVDSTLKIQPAELGDSAVYLCASSLDIGQGYTEAFFGQGTRLTVV.

This clone was detected only a few times. The chain recombines TRBV27 with TRBJ2-2, with D hard to call. Germline lookup yields CDR1 MNHEY and CDR2 SMNVEV (reference sequence). Trimming took 2 bases from V and 9 from J, leaving 13 bases between them. The CDR3 covers 14 residues. Here the CDR3 reads CASSLATQARELFF. The CDR3 DNA reads TGTGCCAGCAGTTTAGCGACGCAAGCCCGGGAGCTGTTTTTT.